This TCR beta chain appears in the sequencing data of a study of blood T cell repertoires in COVID-19 (TCRdb year 2020). Study-wide context: Samples from collaborators originated in the United States, Italy and Spain and spanned both the acute and convalescent phases of COVID-19. A de-identified subject ID, COVID-19 status, age in years and sex were almost always included in the sample metadata. Samples were obtained from the ongoing ImmuneRACE study (first 160 participants) and from over a thousand subjects provided by 6 global collaborators. The prospective study material was composed of cDNA or gDNA derived from T cells, B-cell-depleted T cells, or PBMCs. The repertoires were released in a freely available public database intended as a resource for research on the immune response to SARS-CoV-2. Where HLA class I and class II types were available, the types were taken from metadata supplied by the sample provider, not from assay-based typing. Deeply sampled blood TCRbeta repertoires from subjects exposed to, actively infected with, or recovered from COVID-19 were included in the dataset. What the work shows at the level of the full study, not this receptor alone: The amount of clinical and demographic metadata varied by source and participant and was provided uncurated.

Note on this clone: What this receptor recognizes is not known. It has no much larger one-base neighbor in the sample; base qualities were not kept. Other DNA sequences in this sample translate to the same CDR3.

Another Seattle source contributed samples from volunteer blood donors who had recovered from COVID-19. Collaborating institutions collected whole blood in K2EDTA tubes following their own protocols. Collaborator samples were shipped for TCRbeta analysis as frozen whole blood, isolated PBMCs, or DNA extracted from either sample type. TCRbeta CDR3 regions were amplified from genomic DNA using the immunoSEQ Assay, a bias-controlled multiplex PCR. The study's processing was this. The number of nucleated cells in each sample was estimated from the amplification of reference gene primers within the assay. To quantify the absolute abundance of each unique TCRbeta CDR3 rearrangement, sequence reads were collapsed and filtered. For each sample, productive Simpson clonality was calculated by taking the square root of Simpson's diversity index across productive rearrangements. TCRdb's version of the immuneACCESS table is confined to in-frame rearrangements and falls short of the full clone set. An unresolved V gene accounts for under half of the shortfall where checked; the remainder is of unknown origin. The D gene and trimming were derived from the DNA, and the V and J assignments and clone size from that table. Present in this sample are 200,000 to 250,000 clones, roughly 84% of which were seen just once. In total, the top ten clones hold 2% to 2.5% of the sample.

Sample: peripheral blood. The sequence was obtained from a woman aged 40 to 50 who had recovered from COVID-19.

CDR3 loop: CASSLEGQGYNEQFF. The DNA sequence is as follows: TGTGCCAGCAGCTTAGAAGGACAGGGGTACAATGAGCAGTTCTTC. The rearranged chain carries TRBV11-2 and TRBJ2-1, with TRBD1 identical over 9 junction bases. CDR3 length: 15 amino acids, cysteine to phenylalanine. Only the CDR3 part of the read is kept: 45 bases, read in frame from the first base. Reading the germline V gene gives CDR1 SGHAT and CDR2 FQNNGV. Unmatched junction bases come to 1, with V trimmed by 0 bases and J by 4 bases.